The rows below give T cell receptor beta chains drawn from one sample of a study of T cell repertoires in cytomegalovirus infection. TCRdb passed the reads through MiXCR, listing each CDR3 protein once. The top ten clones hold over 85% of a sample with 40,000 to 60,000 distinct CDR3 sequences, 20% to 25% of them seen once. The antigens of these receptors remain unknown. Sequencing used CD8+ T cells from cultured PBMCs, obtained from culture after CMV antigen stimulation. These receptors were obtained from a human donor in good health (CMV status not recorded). Some clones in this sample may be carry-over from other donors' samples. CDR3s include the opening cysteine and the closing phenylalanine or tryptophan. The D gene is left open where the match is weak. The listing skips clone size in some rows; elsewhere it reads once, few, many or a size class.

cdr3_nt cdr3_aa v_call d_call j_call clone_size cdr3_length
TGCGCCAGCAGCCAATATGGGACTAGCACAGATACGCAGTATTTT CASSQYGTSTDTQYF TRBV4-3 NA TRBJ2-3 many 15
TGTGCCAGCAGTTTAGCCGGGAATCGGTACGAGCAGTACTTC CASSLAGNRYEQYF TRBV12-3/TRBV12-4 NA TRBJ2-7 few 14
TGTGCCAGCAGCCTAACAGGGCTAGCTGTTTGGTACAATGAGCAGTTCTTC CASSLTGLAVWYNEQFF TRBV7-2 NA TRBJ2-1 many 17
TGTGCCAGCAGTAGGAGCGGGGGGGCCCCTTTGGGTTTCAATGAGCAGTTCTTC CASSRSGGAPLGFNEQFF TRBV27 TRBD2 TRBJ2-1 NA 18
TGTGCCAGCACCGCTAGCGCCCTCCTAGATCAGTACTTC CASTASALLDQYF TRBV6-2/TRBV6-3 NA TRBJ2-7 NA 13
TGTGCCAGCAGCTTAGAAGGCAGTCCACCCTACTACGAGCAGTACTTC CASSLEGSPPYYEQYF TRBV7-6 NA TRBJ2-7 few 16
TGTGCCAGCAGTTACGGTTTGTACGAGCAGTACTTC CASSYGLYEQYF TRBV6-2/TRBV6-3 NA TRBJ2-7 few 12
TGTGCCAGCTCATCAACTAGCGGGAGCAGGGAGACCCAGTACTTC CASSSTSGSRETQYF TRBV18 TRBD2 TRBJ2-5 few 15
TGTGCCAGCAGTTTAGGGGTGACAGGGATCTCCTACGAGCAGTACTTC CASSLGVTGISYEQYF TRBV28 TRBD1 TRBJ2-7 once 16
TGTGCCAGCAGCGACGACAGGCTCAATCAGCCCCAGCATTTT CASSDDRLNQPQHF TRBV5-8 NA TRBJ1-5 few 14
TGTGCCAGCAGCCCCTTGGTTGGGAGAATCTACGAGCAGTACTTC CASSPLVGRIYEQYF TRBV7-9 NA TRBJ2-7 NA 15
TGTGCCAGCAGACTGAACGACAGGGGCGCACCAACTAATGAAAAACTGTTTTTT CASRLNDRGAPTNEKLFF TRBV7-3 TRBD1 TRBJ1-4 NA 18
TGTGCCAGCAGCTCGGACTATCTTGGTGAGCAGTTCTTC CASSSDYLGEQFF TRBV7-6 NA TRBJ2-1 NA 13
TGTGCCAGCAGTTACCCCTCGACGGGCAATCAGCCCCAGCATTTT CASSYPSTGNQPQHF TRBV28 NA TRBJ1-5 few 15
TGTGCCAGCAGCCAAGATAGGGGACACTCAAACTATGGCTACACCTTC CASSQDRGHSNYGYTF TRBV3-1 NA TRBJ1-2 many 16
TGTGCCAGCAGTTTCCCCGGGACAGGGGTGGGAGAAAAACTGTTTTTT CASSFPGTGVGEKLFF TRBV28 TRBD1 TRBJ1-4 few 16
TGTGCCAGCAGCGCTACCTGGGGGAACGAGCAGTACTTC CASSATWGNEQYF TRBV7-2 NA TRBJ2-7 NA 13
TGTGCCAGCAGTGAGGATTTTTCCTACGAGCAGTACTTC CASSEDFSYEQYF TRBV6-2/TRBV6-3 NA TRBJ2-7 few 13
TGTGCCACCAGCGGGAGCTCCTACGAGCAGTACTTC CATSGSSYEQYF TRBV6-6 TRBD2 TRBJ2-7 few 12
TGTGCCAGTAGTATGACAAGGAGCTCCTACGAGCAGTACTTC CASSMTRSSYEQYF TRBV19 NA TRBJ2-7 NA 14
TGTGCCAGCAGTTACCCCGGGAACTCCTACGAGCAGTACTTC CASSYPGNSYEQYF TRBV6-2/TRBV6-3 NA TRBJ2-7 NA 14
TGTGCCAGCAGCTTAGATGGGGACTATGGCTACACCTTC CASSLDGDYGYTF TRBV7-9 NA TRBJ1-2 NA 13
TGTGCCAGCAGCTCCTTTGCGACCCAAGAGACCCAGTACTTC CASSSFATQETQYF TRBV7-2 NA TRBJ2-5 NA 14
TGTGCCAGCAGCTTAAAGGTTCCCCATGGAGGGATGGGACAGCCCCAGCATTTT CASSLKVPHGGMGQPQHF TRBV7-3 NA TRBJ1-5 many 18
TGTGCCAGCAGCTGGGGGGGAGATACGCAGTATTTT CASSWGGDTQYF TRBV7-2 TRBD2 TRBJ2-3 NA 12
TGTGCCAGCACCGAAGATACGCAGTATTTT CASTEDTQYF TRBV7-8 NA TRBJ2-3 NA 10
TGTGCCAGCAGCTCTACGGGACTAGCGGACTCCTACGAGCAGTACTTC CASSSTGLADSYEQYF TRBV7-2 TRBD2 TRBJ2-7 few 16
TGTGCCAGCAGCCAAGAAAGTCGGGCTAGAATGAATGAGCAGTTCTTC CASSQESRARMNEQFF TRBV4-2 NA TRBJ2-1 few 16
TGTGCCAGCAGCCCTAGCGCCACTTACAGGGCAGATACGCAGTATTTT CASSPSATYRADTQYF TRBV7-2 NA TRBJ2-3 NA 16
TGTGCCAGCAGTTATTCGGGACGGCGCTACGAGCAGTACTTC CASSYSGRRYEQYF TRBV7-2 NA TRBJ2-7 few 14
TGTGCCAGTAGTGAGGACACGTACAATGAACAGTTCTTC CASSEDTYNEQFF TRBV19 NA TRBJ2-1 few 13
TGTGCCAGCAGCTTAGGAAAGGATTTGATAGACATTCAGTACTTC CASSLGKDLIDIQYF TRBV7-9 NA TRBJ2-4 NA 15
TGTGCCAGCAGCTTATATGTAGGCGATTGGGAGACCCAGTACTTC CASSLYVGDWETQYF TRBV7-2 NA TRBJ2-5 many 15
TGTGCCAGCAGTGAGGGGGGGAGGACTGAAGCTTTCTTT CASSEGGRTEAFF TRBV2 NA TRBJ1-1 NA 13
TGTGCCAGCAGTTACACACAGGGGTTCGGCACTGAAGCTTTCTTT CASSYTQGFGTEAFF TRBV6-2/TRBV6-3 TRBD1 TRBJ1-1 few 15
TGTGCCACCAGCAGAGATTCTTACTACGAGCAGTACTTC CATSRDSYYEQYF TRBV15 NA TRBJ2-7 NA 13
TGCGCCAGCAGCCAGGCTCCGACAGGGACCTACGAGCAGTACTTC CASSQAPTGTYEQYF TRBV4-3 TRBD1 TRBJ2-7 NA 15
TGTGCCAGCAGTCCCCCCCGGGACTTCAAAACCTACGAGCAGTACTTC CASSPPRDFKTYEQYF TRBV28 NA TRBJ2-7 few 16
TGTGCCAGCAGCCACTCGGGACCGTACGAGCAGTACTTC CASSHSGPYEQYF TRBV6-2/TRBV6-3 NA TRBJ2-7 NA 13
TGTGCCAGCAGCCAAGATAATGAAAAACTGTTTTTT CASSQDNEKLFF TRBV4-2 NA TRBJ1-4 once 12
TGTGCCAGCAGTCCCCCCCCCGGGGAGCTGTTTTTT CASSPPPGELFF TRBV27 NA TRBJ2-2 NA 12
TGTGCCAGCAGGCTTTTAGGACGGCGGACAGGTCAAGAGACCCAGTACTTC CASRLLGRRTGQETQYF TRBV11-2 TRBD1 TRBJ2-5 few 17
TGTGCCAGCAGGGGCGGAGGGGGCTTCGGTACAGATACGCAGTATTTT CASRGGGGFGTDTQYF TRBV6-1 NA TRBJ2-3 few 16
TGTGCCAGCAGCTTTCACTCAGGGCGGACTGAAGCTTTCTTT CASSFHSGRTEAFF TRBV7-2 NA TRBJ1-1 few 14
TGTGCCAGCAGCGGGCGACATCACCCTGAAGCTTTCTTT CASSGRHHPEAFF TRBV5-6 NA TRBJ1-1 many 13
TGCGCCAGCAGCCGGCTTCTTGGGGGTTCCTACGAGCAGTACTTC CASSRLLGGSYEQYF TRBV5-1 NA TRBJ2-7 few 15
TGTGCCAGCAGCACCACTAGCGGGAGGCACACCGGGGAGCTGTTTTTT CASSTTSGRHTGELFF TRBV7-9 TRBD2 TRBJ2-2 NA 16
TGTGCCACCAGCAAGGCTCGGGACTTGAACACTGAAGCTTTCTTT CATSKARDLNTEAFF TRBV15 NA TRBJ1-1 NA 15
TGTGCCAGCAGAGGCTTCCGGGACCCCGGGCGAGAGACCCAGTACTTC CASRGFRDPGRETQYF TRBV7-8 NA TRBJ2-5 few 16
TGTGCCAGCAGCGTAGACGACGGGGGGGCATTCGAGCAGTACTTC CASSVDDGGAFEQYF TRBV9 TRBD2 TRBJ2-7 few 15
TGTGCCAGCATCCCAACGGAGATATCCTACAATGAGCAGTTCTTC CASIPTEISYNEQFF TRBV7-8 NA TRBJ2-1 once 15
TGTGCCAGCAGAGCAGGGGAGATAGACTATGGCTACACCTTC CASRAGEIDYGYTF TRBV7-9 NA TRBJ1-2 NA 14
TGTGCCAGCAGCTTAGGACAGGGAAGGGCCTACGAGCAGTACTTC CASSLGQGRAYEQYF TRBV11-2 TRBD1 TRBJ2-7 few 15
TGCGCCAGCAGCCAAGGACGAGGGGACATGGGGTCCTACGAGCAGTACTTC CASSQGRGDMGSYEQYF TRBV4-3 NA TRBJ2-7 NA 17
TGTGCCAGCAGCTCGGGACTCTCCAATCCTAACAATGAGCAGTTCTTC CASSSGLSNPNNEQFF TRBV7-9 NA TRBJ2-1 NA 16
TGTGCCAGCAGCCCTGGGACTAGCGGGAGGGCCTACGAGCAGTACTTC CASSPGTSGRAYEQYF TRBV7-6 TRBD2 TRBJ2-7 NA 16